This T cell receptor beta chain stems from a study of cytomegalovirus exposure and HLA in healthy donors. Study-level information: When 350 to 400 donors were genotyped, roughly 82% of them were found to fall in the Caucasian-associated ancestry cluster.

This CDR3 contains 13 residues. The V end lost 7 bases, the J end lost 10 bases, and 22 bases lay between the germline ends. Germline assignment: CDR1 SQVTM and CDR2 ANQGSEA. Donors counted as nominally healthy when sampled, yet unrecorded immune exposures were likely. Concerning this clone itself: Antigen specificity is unknown.

Study-level points and caveats: It was taken for granted in presence/absence analyses that sequencing depth across donors was roughly uniform. Both high specificity and high sensitivity reportedly marked the classifier's diagnosis of cytomegalovirus status.

Primers: 60 Vbeta forward and 13 Jbeta reverse. Sequenced by immunoSEQ multiplex PCR; TCRdb stores in-frame clones only, minus some. The sample comprises about 160,000 clones, approximately 76% of which are singletons, and roughly 2% rests with the top ten. The source is a female donor in good health and CMV-seronegative. The chain recombines TRBV29-1 with TRBJ1-2, with a tentative D call TRBD1 (5 bases). Sequencing was done on a sample of PBMCs. In DNA, the CDR3 is TGCAGCGCACAGTGGGCAGGGTTGCACGACTACACCTTC. This sequence encodes CSAQWAGLHDYTF.